The 9 T cell receptor beta chains below all came from one sample that was sequenced in a study of cytomegalovirus exposure and HLA in healthy donors. Assay: immunoSEQ multiplex PCR; the TCRdb copy retains only in-frame clones and omits some. The sample contains 97,000 or so clones, roughly 87% of which appear only once. Sequencing was done on a sample of PBMCs. These TCRs come from a man younger than 30 in good health and CMV-seropositive.

The chain recombines TRBV27 with TRBJ2-3; D possibly corresponds to TRBD2 (5 bases). The CDR3 runs to 15 residues. Germline CDR1 is MNHEY and CDR2 is SMNVEV (reference sequence). The ends were cut back, 5 bases at V and 2 bases at J, with 14 bases in the middle. DNA of the CDR3: TGTGCCAGCAGTCCCTTCAGAGGGAACACAGATACGCAGTATTTT. It codes for CASSPFRGNTDTQYF.

The V gene is TRBV13, the J gene TRBJ2-7; 7 bases line up with TRBD1. Germline loops: CDR1 PRHDT, CDR2 FYEKMQ (reference sequence). The junction had 14 bases not matched to a gene; V was cut back by 5 bases and J by 4 bases. This CDR3 comprises 16 residues. CDR3 region: CASSELQGVGRYEQYF. CDR3 in DNA: TGTGCCAGCAGCGAACTCCAGGGGGTCGGTAGGTACGAGCAGTACTTC.

The J gene is TRBJ2-7, the V gene TRBV5-6; TRBD2 matches at 10 bases. Losses at the gene ends were 1 base for V and 2 bases for J; bases not matched to a gene: 6. Germline lookup yields CDR1 SGHDT and CDR2 YYEEEE. This CDR3 is 16 amino acids long. The CDR3 DNA is TGTGCCAGCAGCTTGTATGGGACTAGCGAAACCTACGAGCAGTACTTC. Protein: CASSLYGTSETYEQYF. The full variable domain, rest sourced from reference TRBV5-6 and TRBJ2-7, is DAGVTQSPTHLIKTRGQQVTLRCSPKSGHDTVSWYQQALGQGPQFIFQYYEEEERQRGNFPDRFSGHQFPNYSSELNVNALLLGDSALYLCASSLYGTSETYEQYFGPGTRLTVT.

V is TRBV18 and J is TRBJ1-5; 7 bases are shared with TRBD1. The CDR3 length is 14 residues. Losses at the gene ends were 5 bases for V and 4 bases for J; bases not matched to a gene: 5. Per germline, CDR1 KGHSH and CDR2 LQKENI. The CDR3 loop reads CASSARDSNQPQHF. CDR3 coding DNA: TGTGCCAGCTCAGCCCGGGACAGTAATCAGCCCCAGCATTTT.

The genes are TRBV19 and TRBJ1-5; perhaps TRBD1 as D (5 bases). Germline V gene data show CDR1 as LNHDA and CDR2 as SQIVND (reference sequence). The CDR3 sequence is 15 residues long. With 7 bases removed from V and 2 bases from J, the gap between germline ends came to 15 bases. The CDR3 protein is CASTIGGGGNQPQHF. The CDR3 region has the DNA TGTGCCAGTACTATTGGGGGAGGAGGCAATCAGCCCCAGCATTTT.

The V call is TRBV6-1, the J call TRBJ2-5; D perhaps matches TRBD2 (5 bases). The CDR3 runs 13 residues. CDR1 is MNHNS, CDR2 SASEGT, per germline. Trimming stripped 2 bases from V and 5 bases from J, with 9 bases between. CDR3 DNA sequence: TGTGCCAGCAGTGAATATACGGGGGAGACCCAGTACTTC. Amino acid sequence: CASSEYTGETQYF.

V and J are TRBV5-4 and TRBJ2-5; D uncertain. The CDR3 contains 12 residues. V was trimmed by 0 bases and J by 5 bases, leaving 5 bases between them. Per germline, CDR1 SGHNT and CDR2 YYREEE (reference sequence). In nucleotides, the CDR3 is TGTGCCAGCAGCTTGGCCGGGGAGACCCAGTACTTC. It translates to CASSLAGETQYF.

V and J are TRBV5-1 and TRBJ2-1; D gene uncertain. Trimming removed 0 bases from V and 1 base from J, with 5 bases in between. The CDR3 runs to 14 residues. CDR1 and CDR2 (germline): SGHRS, YFSETQ. The CDR3 DNA is TGCGCCAGCAGCTTGGGAGGATCCTACAATGAGCAGTTCTTC. As protein: CASSLGGSYNEQFF.

The chain uses TRBV2 and TRBJ2-7; D may be TRBD2 (6 bases). This CDR3 region has 13 residues. The V gene lost 5 bases and the J gene lost 2 bases, with 10 bases spanning the gap. Germline CDR1 is SNHLY and CDR2 is FYNNEI. The CDR3: CASSQEGPYEQYF. CDR3 DNA sequence: TGTGCCAGCAGTCAGGAGGGCCCCTACGAGCAGTACTTC. Complete variable domain (other parts from reference TRBV2 and TRBJ2-7): EPEVTQTPSHQVTQMGQEVILRCVPISNHLYFYWYRQILGQKVEFLVSFYNNEISEKSEIFDDQFSVERPDGSNFTLKIRSTKLEDSAMYFCASSQEGPYEQYFGPGTRLTVT.